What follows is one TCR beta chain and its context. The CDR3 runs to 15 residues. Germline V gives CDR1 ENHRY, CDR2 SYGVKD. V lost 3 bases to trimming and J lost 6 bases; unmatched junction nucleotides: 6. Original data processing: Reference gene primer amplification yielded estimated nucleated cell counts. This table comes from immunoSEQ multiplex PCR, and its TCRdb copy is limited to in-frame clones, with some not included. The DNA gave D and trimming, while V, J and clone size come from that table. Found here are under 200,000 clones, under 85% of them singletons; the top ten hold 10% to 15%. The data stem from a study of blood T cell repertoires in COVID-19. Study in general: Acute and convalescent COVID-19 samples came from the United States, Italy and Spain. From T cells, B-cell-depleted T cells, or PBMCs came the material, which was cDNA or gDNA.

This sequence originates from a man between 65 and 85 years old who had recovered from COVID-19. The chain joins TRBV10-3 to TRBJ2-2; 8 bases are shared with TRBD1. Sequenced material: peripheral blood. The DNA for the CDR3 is TGTGCCATCAGTGACCGACAGGGGAGAGCCGGGGAGCTGTTTTTT. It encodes CAISDRQGRAGELFF.